This TCR beta chain was sequenced during a study of blood T cell repertoires in COVID-19. TCRdb keeps only in-frame clones here, not all; method: immunoSEQ multiplex PCR. The profile covers under 350,000 clones, with under 95% appearing a single time and around 2.5% taken by the ten largest. Trimming removed 4 bases from V and 4 bases from J, with 16 bases in between. This CDR3 is 15 amino acids long. Germline assignment: CDR1 LGHNA and CDR2 YSLEER. The receptor comes from a man between 60 and 75 years old who had recovered from COVID-19. The sample taken for sequencing was PBMCs or T cells enriched from blood (not recorded which). The chain combines TRBV4-3 with TRBJ1-1; TRBD1 might be the D (6 bases). CDR3 DNA sequence: TGCGCCAGCAGCCCTAACAGGGAGAGGGGCACTGAAGCTTTCTTT. Encoded protein: CASSPNRERGTEAFF.